This TCR beta chain was found in a study of blood T cell repertoires in COVID-19. The overall study: Sites across the United States, Italy and Spain contributed samples from acute and convalescent COVID-19. Sources were T cells, B-cell-depleted T cells, or PBMCs; the material itself was cDNA or gDNA.

The CDR3 is 16 residues long. Germline V CDR1 and CDR2: SEHNR, FQNEAQ (reference sequence). V lost 5 bases, J lost 3 bases, and 14 bases lay in between. Study processing details: The assay estimated nucleated cells by amplifying reference gene primers. Assay: immunoSEQ multiplex PCR; the TCRdb copy retains only in-frame clones and omits some. V and J calls and clone size are copied from that table; D and trimming were computed from the DNA. This table holds some 250,000 clones, around three quarters found once. The V call is TRBV7-9, the J call TRBJ1-6; D perhaps matches TRBD1 (5 bases). The sample taken for sequencing was peripheral blood. The clonotype was recovered from an elderly woman with acute or convalescent COVID-19. The CDR3 DNA is TGTGCCAGCAGCCCCCAGGGCCCCTTCTATAATTCACCCCTCCACTTT. It encodes CASSPQGPFYNSPLHF.